The source of this T cell receptor (beta chain) is a study of glioma-infiltrating T cells. Many counts were recorded for this clonotype. Its antigen remains unidentified. The V end lost 5 bases, the J end lost 2 bases, and 16 bases lay between the germline ends. The CDR3 totals 16 residues. Germline V gene data show CDR1 as MNHNS and CDR2 as SASEGT. Amplification of TCR alpha and beta CDR3 regions from RNA used iRepertoire nested multiplex PCR. Input was roughly 85-400 ng of tissue mRNA or PBMC total RNA. TCRdb reprocessed the multiplex PCR reads via MiXCR and lists one record per CDR3 protein. The sample contains 150,000 to 200,000 distinct CDR3 sequences, around 30% of which appear only once. General study findings and limits: CDR3 overlap between tissue and blood was very small. Gliomas, especially low-grade, showed above-expected tissue-blood divergence; non-neoplastic patients showed below.

The sequencing sample was made of glioma tissue, nonneoplastic brain tissue, or PBMCs (not recorded which). This TCR was sampled from a human donor with low-grade glioma or glioblastoma, undergoing nonglioma brain surgery, or in good health (not recorded which). The chain joins TRBV6-1 to TRBJ2-1; D not resolved. DNA for the CDR3: TGTGCCAGCAGTTACCTGGACGCTGCCCCCTACAATGAGCAGTTCTTC. Translation: CASSYLDAAPYNEQFF.